The 13 T cell receptor beta chains given below trace back to one sample, sequenced in a study of T cell responses to AZD1222 COVID-19 vaccine. Clones were read by immunoSEQ multiplex PCR, and TCRdb kept only the in-frame ones, dropping some. The sample carries 90,000 to 120,000 clones, more than 85% recorded once. The specimen comprised peripheral blood, sampled on day 0 of AZD1222 vaccination. Receptors originate from an adult in good health.

The CDR3 bases are TGTGCCAGCAGCCAAGACAACTCTGGGGCCAACGTCCTGACTTTC. This encodes CASSQDNSGANVLTF. This chain uses TRBV4-2 with TRBJ2-6, with unresolved D. The CDR3 covers 15 residues. CDR1 LGHNA and CDR2 YNFKEQ come from the germline V gene. The V and J ends lost 0 bases and 0 bases respectively, with 3 bases between them.

This chain joins TRBV10-1 and TRBJ1-2, with a possible D match to TRBD1 (5 bases). The CDR3 sequence is 12 residues long. V was cut by 6 bases and J by 4 bases, with 9 bases left in between. Germline CDR1 is WNHNN and CDR2 is SYGVQD (reference sequence). The chain's CDR3 is CASSPRVYGYTF. The CDR3 DNA reads TGCGCCAGCAGCCCCAGGGTCTATGGCTACACCTTC.

The V gene is TRBV5-4, the J gene TRBJ2-4, with D hard to call. CDR1 and CDR2 from the germline V gene are SGHNT and YYREEE (reference sequence). V was clipped by 7 bases and J by 1 base, with 18 bases between them. The CDR3 contains 16 residues. CDR3 nucleotide sequence: TGTGCCAGCTCTAATCTATTCGGCGGTGCCAAAAACATTCAGTACTTC. Protein product: CASSNLFGGAKNIQYF. Combining the CDR3 with reference TRBV5-4 and TRBJ2-4 gives the whole variable domain ETGVTQSPTHLIKTRGQQVTLRCSSQSGHNTVSWYQQALGQGPQFIFQYYREEENGRGNFPPRFSGLQFPNYSSELNVNALELDDSALYLCASSNLFGGAKNIQYFGAGTRLSVL.

V usage is TRBV18 and J usage is TRBJ1-6; D gene unclear. The CDR3 runs 13 residues. The ends were cut back, 6 bases at V and 1 base at J, with 4 bases in the middle. Looked up from germline, CDR1 is KGHSH and CDR2 is LQKENI. The CDR3 nucleotides read TGTGCCAGCTCCGATTCCTATAATTCACCCCTCCACTTT. It yields the protein CASSDSYNSPLHF.

V is TRBV6-5 and J is TRBJ1-1; 7 bases align to TRBD1. The germline gives CDR1 MNHEY, CDR2 SVGAGI. The CDR3 length is 14 residues. With V trimmed by 5 bases and J by 4 bases, 7 bases remained unmatched. This chain's CDR3 is CASSRDRVGTEAFF. In DNA, the CDR3 is TGTGCCAGCAGTCGAGACAGGGTTGGCACTGAAGCTTTCTTT.

The chain's CDR3 is CASSVEGTEAFF. The CDR3 region has the DNA TGTGCCAGCAGCGTAGAGGGGACTGAAGCTTTCTTT. This rearrangement joins TRBV9 to TRBJ1-1; D may be TRBD1 (5 bases). With 0 bases removed from V and 5 bases from J, the gap between germline ends came to 5 bases. Germline V gene sequence: CDR1 SGDLS, CDR2 YYNGEE. This CDR3 contains 12 residues.

The V call is TRBV5-1, the J call TRBJ2-1; 8 bases map to TRBD2. Germline values: CDR1 SGHRS, CDR2 YFSETQ. The length of the CDR3 is 15 residues. After removal of 1 base from V and 6 bases from J, the junction contained 6 bases not matched to a gene. The CDR3: CASSLRSGSSNEQFF. Written as DNA, the CDR3 is TGCGCCAGCAGCTTGAGGAGCGGGAGTTCCAATGAGCAGTTCTTC. Together with reference TRBV5-1 and TRBJ2-1, the CDR3 gives the full variable domain: KAGVTQTPRYLIKTRGQQVTLSCSPISGHRSVSWYQQTPGQGLQFLFEYFSETQRNKGNFPGRFSGRQFSNSRSEMNVSTLELGDSALYLCASSLRSGSSNEQFFGPGTRLTVL.

The chain recombines TRBV5-1 with TRBJ2-7; TRBD2 agrees at 7 bases. Germline V gene sequence: CDR1 SGHRS, CDR2 YFSETQ. Trimming removed 1 base from V and 3 bases from J; junction bases left unmatched: 7. The CDR3 runs to 15 residues. In nucleotides, the CDR3 is TGCGCCAGCAGCTTGACGGGCGGGAGTGGCTACGAGCAGTACTTC. Translating it yields CASSLTGGSGYEQYF.

This sequence joins TRBV6-4 and TRBJ1-3; the D is unclear. Germline CDR1 is MRHNA and CDR2 is SNTAGT. The CDR3 covers 17 residues. V dropped 0 bases and J dropped 0 bases, with 12 bases sitting between them. CDR3 sequence reads: CASSDSKLTASGNTIYF. CDR3 coding DNA: TGTGCCAGCAGTGACTCGAAGCTTACGGCCTCTGGAAACACCATATATTTT.

This clone occurred a few times. This chain connects TRBV27 to TRBJ1-1; possibly TRBD1 for D (5 bases). The CDR3 runs 14 residues. Trimming cost V 2 bases and J 3 bases, with 10 bases left between them. Germline V gene data show CDR1 as MNHEY and CDR2 as SMNVEV (reference sequence). DNA of the CDR3: TGTGCCAGCAGTTTACAGGGAGGGGACACTGAAGCTTTCTTT. The encoded protein is CASSLQGGDTEAFF.

The chain combines TRBV2 with TRBJ1-2; D might be TRBD1 (5 bases). Germline CDR1 is SNHLY and CDR2 is FYNNEI. The CDR3 extends over 14 amino acids. V was shortened by 2 bases and J by 5 bases, with 12 bases between the two germline ends. CDR3 DNA: TGTGCCAGCAGTGAACACGGGGGATCTTATGGCTACACCTTC. It specifies CASSEHGGSYGYTF.

This chain links TRBV6-2 or TRBV6-3 with TRBJ2-2; 11 bases are a match to TRBD1. The CDR3 sequence is 18 residues long. Losses at the gene ends were 6 bases for V and 7 bases for J; bases not matched to a gene: 16. Germline CDR1 reads MNHEY; CDR2 reads SVGEGT. The CDR3: CASSRRPRGQGVVGELFF. In DNA, the CDR3 is TGTGCCAGCAGCCGCCGTCCGCGGGGACAGGGGGTCGTCGGGGAGCTGTTTTTT.

The chain is built from TRBV4-1 and TRBJ1-1; D ambiguous. CDR3 size: 11 residues. Deletions cut 2 bases from V and 4 bases from J, with 2 bases between. Looked up from germline, CDR1 is MGHRA and CDR2 is YSYEKL. DNA for the CDR3: TGCGCCAGCAGCCAATTCACTGAAGCTTTCTTT. It translates to CASSQFTEAFF.